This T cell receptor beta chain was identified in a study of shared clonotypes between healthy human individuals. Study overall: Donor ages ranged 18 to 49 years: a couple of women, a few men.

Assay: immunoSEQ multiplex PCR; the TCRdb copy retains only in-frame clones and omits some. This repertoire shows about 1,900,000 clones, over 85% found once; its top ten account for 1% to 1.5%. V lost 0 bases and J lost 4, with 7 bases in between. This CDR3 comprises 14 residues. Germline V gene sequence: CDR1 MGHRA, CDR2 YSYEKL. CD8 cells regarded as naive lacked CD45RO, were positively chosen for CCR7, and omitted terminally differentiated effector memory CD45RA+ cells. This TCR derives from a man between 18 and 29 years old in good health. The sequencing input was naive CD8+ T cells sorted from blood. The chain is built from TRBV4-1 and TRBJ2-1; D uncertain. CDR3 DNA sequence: TGCGCCAGCAGCCAAGATACCAGATACAATGAGCAGTTCTTC. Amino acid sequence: CASSQDTRYNEQFF.